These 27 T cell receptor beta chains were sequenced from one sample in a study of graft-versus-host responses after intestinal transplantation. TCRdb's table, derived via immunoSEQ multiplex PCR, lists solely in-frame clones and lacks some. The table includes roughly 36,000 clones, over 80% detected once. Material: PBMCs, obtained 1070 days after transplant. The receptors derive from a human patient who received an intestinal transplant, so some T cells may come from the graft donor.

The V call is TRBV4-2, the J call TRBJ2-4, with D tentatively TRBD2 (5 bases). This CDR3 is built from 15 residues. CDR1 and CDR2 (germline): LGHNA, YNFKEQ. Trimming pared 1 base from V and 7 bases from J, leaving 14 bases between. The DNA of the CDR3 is TGTGCCAGCAGCCAAGTGGGGAGCGGCCGGAACATTCAGTACTTC. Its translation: CASSQVGSGRNIQYF.

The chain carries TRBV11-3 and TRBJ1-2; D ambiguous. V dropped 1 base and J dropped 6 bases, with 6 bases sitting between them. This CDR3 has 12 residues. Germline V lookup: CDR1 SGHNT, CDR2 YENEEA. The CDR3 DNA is TGTGCCAGCAGCTTAGTTAGGGATGGCTACACCTTC. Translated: CASSLVRDGYTF.

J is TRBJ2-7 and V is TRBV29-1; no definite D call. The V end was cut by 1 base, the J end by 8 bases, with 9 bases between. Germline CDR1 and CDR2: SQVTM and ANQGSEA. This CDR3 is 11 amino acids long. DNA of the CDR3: TGCAGCGTTGAAGGCGGTGGACAGCAGTACTTC. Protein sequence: CSVEGGGQQYF.

CDR3 sequence: CASSPGLAGVNEQFF. The CDR3, as DNA: TGTGCCAGCAGTCCTGGACTAGCGGGAGTCAATGAGCAGTTCTTC. The J gene is TRBJ2-1, the V gene TRBV6-1; 13 bases line up with TRBD2. The CDR3 is 15 residues long. Germline V lookup: CDR1 MNHNS, CDR2 SASEGT. J lost 6 bases, V lost 5 bases, and 4 bases had no gene match.

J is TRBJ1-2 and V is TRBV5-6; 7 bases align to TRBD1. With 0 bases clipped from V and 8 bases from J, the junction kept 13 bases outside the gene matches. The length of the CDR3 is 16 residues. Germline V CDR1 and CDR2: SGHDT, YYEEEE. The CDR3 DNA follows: TGTGCCAGCAGCTTGGGACTCGACAGGGCCCCTGGGGGCTACACCTTC. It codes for CASSLGLDRAPGGYTF.

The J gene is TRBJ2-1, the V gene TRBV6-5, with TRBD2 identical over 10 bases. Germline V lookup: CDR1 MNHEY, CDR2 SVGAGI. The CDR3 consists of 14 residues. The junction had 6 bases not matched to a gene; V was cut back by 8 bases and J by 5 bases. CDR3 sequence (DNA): TGTGCCAGCGGCGAAGCGGGAGGGAACAATGAGCAGTTCTTC. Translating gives CASGEAGGNNEQFF.

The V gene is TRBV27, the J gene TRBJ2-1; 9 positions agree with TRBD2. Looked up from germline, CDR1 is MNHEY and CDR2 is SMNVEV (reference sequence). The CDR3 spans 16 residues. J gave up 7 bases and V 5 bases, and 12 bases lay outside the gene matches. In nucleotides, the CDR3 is TGTGCCAGCAGTCCCTTCGCGGGGGGGGCCTGGAATGAGCAGTTCTTC. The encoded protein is CASSPFAGGAWNEQFF.

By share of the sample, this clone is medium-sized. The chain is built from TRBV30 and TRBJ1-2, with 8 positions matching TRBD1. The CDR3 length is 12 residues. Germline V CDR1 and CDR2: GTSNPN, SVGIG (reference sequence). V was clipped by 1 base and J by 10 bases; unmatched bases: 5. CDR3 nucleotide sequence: TGTGCCTGGAGTGGGACAGGGATCGACTACACCTTC. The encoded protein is CAWSGTGIDYTF. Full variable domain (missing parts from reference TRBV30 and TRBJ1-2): SQTIHQWPATLVQPVGSPLSLECTVEGTSNPNLYWYRQAAGRGLQLLFYSVGIGQISSEVPQNLSASRPQDRQFILSSKKLLLSDSGFYLCAWSGTGIDYTFGSGTRLTVV.

The chain's CDR3 is CASSELAGGPDTQYF. The CDR3 DNA reads TGTGCCAGTAGTGAACTAGCGGGAGGACCAGATACGCAGTATTTT. This sequence joins TRBV19 and TRBJ2-3; TRBD2 aligns across 12 bases. From germline, CDR1 is LNHDA and CDR2 SQIVND (reference sequence). The CDR3 loop spans 15 amino acids. Germline trimming cut 5 bases from V and 4 bases from J; bases unmatched to any gene: 4.

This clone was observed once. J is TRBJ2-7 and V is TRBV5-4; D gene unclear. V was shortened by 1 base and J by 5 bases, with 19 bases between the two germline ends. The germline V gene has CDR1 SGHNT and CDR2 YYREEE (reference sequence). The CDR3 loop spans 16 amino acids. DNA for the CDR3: TGTGCCAGCAGCTTGCCTGGCGCTGCCCTAGGAGACGAGCAGTACTTC. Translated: CASSLPGAALGDEQYF.

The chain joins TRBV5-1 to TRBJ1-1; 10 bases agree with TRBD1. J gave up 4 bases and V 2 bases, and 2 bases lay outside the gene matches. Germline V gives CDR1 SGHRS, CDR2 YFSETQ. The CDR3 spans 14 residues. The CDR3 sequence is CASSFGQGVTEAFF. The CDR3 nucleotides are TGCGCCAGCAGCTTCGGACAGGGGGTCACTGAAGCTTTCTTT.

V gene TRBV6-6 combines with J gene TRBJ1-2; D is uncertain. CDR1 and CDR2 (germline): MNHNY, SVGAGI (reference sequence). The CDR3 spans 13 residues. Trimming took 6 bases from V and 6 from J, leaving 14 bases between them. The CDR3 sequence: CASSRTSVDGYTF. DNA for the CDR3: TGTGCCAGCAGCCGGACGTCGGTGGATGGCTACACCTTC.

The CDR3 protein is CAWSVGTDNQPQHF. CDR3 sequence (DNA): TGTGCCTGGAGTGTCGGGACCGACAATCAGCCCCAGCATTTT. The chain combines TRBV30 with TRBJ1-5, with D possibly matching TRBD1 (5 bases). The CDR3 is made up of 14 amino acids. The germline gives CDR1 GTSNPN, CDR2 SVGIG (reference sequence). The germline V and J ends were trimmed by 0 bases and 3 bases, with 9 bases remaining between them.

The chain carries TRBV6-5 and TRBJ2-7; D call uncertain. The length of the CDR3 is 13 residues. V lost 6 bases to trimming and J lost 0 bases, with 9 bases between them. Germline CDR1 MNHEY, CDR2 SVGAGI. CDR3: CASSRKASYEQYF. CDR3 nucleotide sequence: TGTGCCAGCAGCCGCAAAGCCTCCTACGAGCAGTACTTC.

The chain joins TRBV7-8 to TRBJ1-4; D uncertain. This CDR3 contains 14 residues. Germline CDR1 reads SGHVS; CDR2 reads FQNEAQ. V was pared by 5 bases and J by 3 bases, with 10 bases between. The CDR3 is CASSLRSSNEKLFF. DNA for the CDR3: TGTGCCAGCAGCCTACGGAGTTCTAATGAAAAACTGTTTTTT.

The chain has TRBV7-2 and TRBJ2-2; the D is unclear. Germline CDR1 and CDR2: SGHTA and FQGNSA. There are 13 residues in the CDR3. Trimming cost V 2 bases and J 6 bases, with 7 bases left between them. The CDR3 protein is CASSLTTPGELFF. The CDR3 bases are TGTGCCAGCAGCTTAACCACTCCCGGGGAGCTGTTTTTT.

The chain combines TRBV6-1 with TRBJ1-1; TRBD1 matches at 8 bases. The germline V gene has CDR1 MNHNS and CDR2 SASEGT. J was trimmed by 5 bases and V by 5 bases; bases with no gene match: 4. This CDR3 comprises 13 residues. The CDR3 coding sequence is TGTGCCAGCAGTCCGACAGGGGAGACTGAAGCTTTCTTT. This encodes CASSPTGETEAFF.

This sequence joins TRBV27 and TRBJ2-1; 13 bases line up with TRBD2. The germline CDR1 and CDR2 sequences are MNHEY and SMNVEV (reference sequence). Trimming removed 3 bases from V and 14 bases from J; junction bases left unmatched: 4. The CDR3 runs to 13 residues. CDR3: CASSLTSGRSKFF. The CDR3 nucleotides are TGTGCCAGCAGTTTGACTAGCGGGAGGTCTAAGTTCTTC.

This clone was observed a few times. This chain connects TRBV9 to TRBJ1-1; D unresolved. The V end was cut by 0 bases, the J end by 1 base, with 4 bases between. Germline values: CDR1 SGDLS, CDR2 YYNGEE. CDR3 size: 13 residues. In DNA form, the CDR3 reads TGTGCCAGCAGCGTAGCCGGGAACACTGAAGCTTTCTTT. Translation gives CASSVAGNTEAFF.

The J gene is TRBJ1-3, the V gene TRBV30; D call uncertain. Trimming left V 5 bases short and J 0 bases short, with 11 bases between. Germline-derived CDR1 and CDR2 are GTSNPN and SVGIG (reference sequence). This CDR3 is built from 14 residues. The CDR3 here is CAWGGRSSGNTIYF. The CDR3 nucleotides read TGTGCCTGGGGCGGGCGGTCCTCTGGAAACACCATATATTTT.

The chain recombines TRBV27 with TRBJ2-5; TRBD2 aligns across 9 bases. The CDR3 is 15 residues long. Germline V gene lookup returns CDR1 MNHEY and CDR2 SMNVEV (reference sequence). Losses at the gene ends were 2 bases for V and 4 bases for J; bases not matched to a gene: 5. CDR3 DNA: TGTGCCAGCAGTTTAAGGCGGGGGGGGATAGAGACCCAGTACTTC. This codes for CASSLRRGGIETQYF.

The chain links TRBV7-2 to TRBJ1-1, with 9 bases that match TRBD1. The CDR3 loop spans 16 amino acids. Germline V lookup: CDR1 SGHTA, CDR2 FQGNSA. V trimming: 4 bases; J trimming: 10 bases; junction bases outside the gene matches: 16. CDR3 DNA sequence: TGTGCCAGCAGCTCGCAGAGGACAGGGGTTACCAGGAGAGCTTTCTTT. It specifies CASSSQRTGVTRRAFF.

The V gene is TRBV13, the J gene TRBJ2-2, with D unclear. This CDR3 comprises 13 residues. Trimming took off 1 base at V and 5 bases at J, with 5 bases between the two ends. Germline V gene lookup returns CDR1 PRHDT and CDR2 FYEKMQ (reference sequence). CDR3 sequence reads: CASSLAGTGELFF. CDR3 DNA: TGTGCCAGCAGCTTAGCTGGTACCGGGGAGCTGTTTTTT.

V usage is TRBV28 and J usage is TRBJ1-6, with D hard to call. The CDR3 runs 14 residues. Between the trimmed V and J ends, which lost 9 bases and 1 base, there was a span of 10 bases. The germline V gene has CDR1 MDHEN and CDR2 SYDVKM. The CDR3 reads CASKEASYNSPLHF. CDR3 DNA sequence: TGTGCCAGTAAAGAAGCGTCCTATAATTCACCCCTCCACTTT.

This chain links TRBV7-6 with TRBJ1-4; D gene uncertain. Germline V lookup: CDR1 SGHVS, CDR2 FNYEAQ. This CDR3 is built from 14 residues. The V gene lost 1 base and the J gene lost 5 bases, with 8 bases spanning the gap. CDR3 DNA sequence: TGTGCCAGCAGCTTAGTGGAAGCGAATGAAAAACTGTTTTTT. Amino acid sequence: CASSLVEANEKLFF.

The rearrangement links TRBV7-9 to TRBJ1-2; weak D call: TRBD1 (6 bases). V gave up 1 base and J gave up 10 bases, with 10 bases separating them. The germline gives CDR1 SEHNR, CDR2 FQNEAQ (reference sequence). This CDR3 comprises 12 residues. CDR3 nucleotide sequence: TGTGCCAGCAGCTTAGGCGGACAGTACTACACCTTC. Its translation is CASSLGGQYYTF.

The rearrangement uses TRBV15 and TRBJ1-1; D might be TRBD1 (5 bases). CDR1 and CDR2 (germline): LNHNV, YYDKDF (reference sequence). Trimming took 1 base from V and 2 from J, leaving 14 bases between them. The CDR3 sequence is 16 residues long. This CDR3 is CATSRVPRGKNTEAFF. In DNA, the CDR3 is TGTGCCACCAGCAGAGTCCCCCGGGGGAAAAACACTGAAGCTTTCTTT.